This passage covers 7 T cell receptor beta chains from one sample sequenced in a study of Graves' ophthalmopathy and Graves' hyperthyroidism. RNA transcripts served as template for amplifying TCR beta CDR3 sequences. Second-round multiplex PCR came after a first-round RT-PCR that employed HTBI primers. One entry per CDR3 protein results from TCRdb running MiXCR on the multiplex PCR reads. The repertoire consists of some 520,000 distinct CDR3 sequences, with approximately 14% occurring once and the leading ten covering 8% to 10%. The sequencing sample was made of blood. The receptors were gathered from a woman in her twenties or thirties with Graves' ophthalmopathy.

The chain has TRBV20-1 and TRBJ2-2; 8 bases align to TRBD2. The CDR3 has 16 residues. Germline CDR1 and CDR2: DFQATT and SNEGSKA (reference sequence). J was trimmed by 1 base and V by 0 bases; bases with no gene match: 4. In nucleotides, the CDR3 is TGCAGTGCTAGAGATCGCCTAGCGGGGAACACCGGGGAGCTGTTTTTT. Amino acid sequence: CSARDRLAGNTGELFF.

There are many counts of this clonotype. This chain links TRBV20-1 with TRBJ2-5; 8 nucleotides agree with TRBD1. Germline values: CDR1 DFQATT, CDR2 SNEGSKA (reference sequence). The ends lost 0 bases at V and 7 bases at J; junction bases unmatched: 13. This CDR3 has 16 amino acids. CDR3 nucleotides: TGCAGTGCTAGAGATTTAGGGCAGGGGGCCTGGATGACCCAGTACTTC. It specifies CSARDLGQGAWMTQYF.

CDR3 residues: CASSQGSGGASRQTQYF. CDR3 nucleotide sequence: TGTGCCAGCAGCCAGGGTAGCGGGGGGGCCAGTAGGCAGACCCAGTACTTC. The gene calls are TRBV5-6 and TRBJ2-5; TRBD2 matches 11 bases. J was trimmed by 6 bases and V by 4 bases; bases with no gene match: 14. The CDR3 is made up of 17 amino acids. Germline V gene lookup returns CDR1 SGHDT and CDR2 YYEEEE. Full variable domain (outside the CDR3, taken from reference TRBV5-6 and TRBJ2-5): DAGVTQSPTHLIKTRGQQVTLRCSPKSGHDTVSWYQQALGQGPQFIFQYYEEEERQRGNFPDRFSGHQFPNYSSELNVNALLLGDSALYLCASSQGSGGASRQTQYFGPGTRLLVL.

This clonotype was counted at least ten times. The chain uses TRBV27 and TRBJ2-7, with D perhaps matching TRBD2 (5 bases). V was trimmed by 2 bases and J by 1 base, leaving 15 bases between them. The CDR3 is 16 residues long. Germline CDR1 is MNHEY and CDR2 is SMNVEV (reference sequence). The CDR3 loop reads CASSLNRGIGSYEQYF. CDR3 in DNA: TGTGCCAGCAGTTTAAATCGGGGAATTGGGTCCTACGAGCAGTACTTC.

This clonotype has a count of ten or more. The rearrangement joins TRBV5-1 to TRBJ1-1, with 7 bases lining up with TRBD1. In germline, CDR1 is SGHRS, CDR2 YFSETQ. This CDR3 has 17 amino acids. J gave up 1 base and V 0 bases, and 9 bases lay outside the gene matches. CDR3 residues: CASSLGTGTPPNTEAFF. The CDR3 DNA reads as TGCGCCAGCAGCTTGGGGACAGGAACACCCCCGAACACTGAAGCTTTCTTT.

This clonotype was observed at least ten times. The chain couples TRBV27 to TRBJ2-7, with 14 bases fitting TRBD2. V lost 5 bases to trimming and J lost 6 bases; unmatched junction nucleotides: 9. The V gene's germline CDR1 is MNHEY and CDR2 SMNVEV (reference sequence). The CDR3 totals 16 residues. The CDR3: CASSRRLAGGPREQYF. Written as DNA, the CDR3 is TGTGCCAGCAGTCGAAGACTAGCGGGAGGGCCTCGCGAGCAGTACTTC.

The chain couples TRBV9 to TRBJ2-5, with D possibly matching TRBD2 (6 bases). CDR3 length: 13 amino acids. Trimming removed 3 bases at V and 5 bases at J, with 11 bases between. The V gene's germline CDR1 is SGDLS and CDR2 YYNGEE. The CDR3 loop reads CASSGDLLETQYF. CDR3 bases: TGTGCCAGCAGCGGGGACTTACTGGAGACCCAGTACTTC.